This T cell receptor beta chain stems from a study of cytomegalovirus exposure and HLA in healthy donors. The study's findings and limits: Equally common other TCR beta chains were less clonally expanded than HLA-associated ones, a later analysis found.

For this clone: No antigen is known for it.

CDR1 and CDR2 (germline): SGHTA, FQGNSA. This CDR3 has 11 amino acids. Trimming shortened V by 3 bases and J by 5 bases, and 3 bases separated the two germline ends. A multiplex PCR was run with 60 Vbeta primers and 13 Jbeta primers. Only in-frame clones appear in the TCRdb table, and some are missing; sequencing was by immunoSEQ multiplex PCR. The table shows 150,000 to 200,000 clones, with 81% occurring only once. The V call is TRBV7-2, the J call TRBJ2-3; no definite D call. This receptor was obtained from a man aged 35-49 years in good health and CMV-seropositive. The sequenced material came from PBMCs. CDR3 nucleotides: TGTGCCAGCAGCTTTATAGATACGCAGTATTTT. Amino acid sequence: CASSFIDTQYF.